The rows below give T cell receptor beta chains drawn from one sample of a study of shared clonotypes between healthy human individuals. Measured with immunoSEQ multiplex PCR; TCRdb has only the in-frame clones, and not every one. Of around 2,000,000 clones in the sample, about 93% are singletons; the top ten hold under 2%. Source material: naive CD8+ T cells from PBMCs. The receptors come from a man younger than 35 in good health. Some clones in this sample may be carry-over from other donors' samples. CDR3s include the opening cysteine and the closing phenylalanine or tryptophan.

V gene: TRBV4-3
CDR3 protein: CASSPRFGRNYEQYF

V gene: TRBV4-1
CDR3 protein: CASSPTPGTSLYEQYF

V gene: TRBV29-1
CDR3 protein: CSVVVFAAGNTIYF

V gene: TRBV5-6
CDR3 protein: CASSTHRDRGYTF

V gene: TRBV9
CDR3 protein: CASSVADRVADTQYF

V gene: TRBV6-1
CDR3 protein: CASMILPAWEQYF

V gene: TRBV7-8
CDR3 protein: CASSLEGPLETQYF

V gene: TRBV4-3
CDR3 protein: CASSQVLRVNTEAFF

V gene: TRBV28
CDR3 protein: CASSLIGTSVNNEQFF

V gene: TRBV27
CDR3 protein: CASSWGADTQYF

V gene: TRBV19
CDR3 protein: CASSLVAGVVDTQYF

V gene: TRBV29-1
CDR3 protein: CSVDRYNEQFF

V gene: TRBV11-1
CDR3 protein: CASSPSRSGVDEQFF

V gene: TRBV7-8
CDR3 protein: CASSLVGFNYGYTF

V gene: TRBV29-1
CDR3 protein: CSVGLAGGVGAGELFF

V gene: TRBV6-6
CDR3 protein: CASSYVQGEKLFF

V gene: TRBV28
CDR3 protein: CASSLALYNSPLHF

V gene: TRBV7-8
CDR3 protein: CASSISGIVEQFF

V gene: TRBV4-1
CDR3 protein: CASSLVSLSSYNEQFF

V gene: TRBV7-8
CDR3 protein: CASSFGTSSYEQCF

V gene: TRBV14
CDR3 protein: CASSQLSIIGIGGFF

V gene: TRBV5-1
CDR3 protein: CASSSGYEQYF

V gene: TRBV25-1
CDR3 protein: CASSEFHDLNTEAFF

V gene: TRBV6-1
CDR3 protein: CASRDYEQYF

V gene: TRBV9
CDR3 protein: CASSVGVSTVSEAFF

V gene: TRBV11-2
CDR3 protein: CASSRTTSGNPDTQYF

V gene: TRBV6-6
CDR3 protein: CASSYFRAVYYNEQFF

V gene: TRBV27
CDR3 protein: CASSLVASTEQFF

V gene: TRBV5-1
CDR3 protein: CASSTRDPTDEQYF

V gene: TRBV27
CDR3 protein: CASSLSRGTEAFF

V gene: TRBV11-2
CDR3 protein: CASSLDLTGNQPQHF

V gene: TRBV6-1
CDR3 protein: CASSEGAVSYNEQFF

V gene: TRBV5-4
CDR3 protein: CASSLAGRGGTEAFF

V gene: TRBV5-6
CDR3 protein: CASSFPESEEYF

V gene: TRBV5-6
CDR3 protein: CASSWDRSPYGYTF

V gene: TRBV28
CDR3 protein: CASTPLPQGYEQYF

V gene: TRBV11-2
CDR3 protein: CASSLDLPGHYTIYF

V gene: TRBV25-1
CDR3 protein: CASSEWSSVVF

V gene: TRBV27
CDR3 protein: CASKVLAGGETQYF

V gene: TRBV29-1
CDR3 protein: CSALAENTDTQYF

V gene: TRBV15
CDR3 protein: CATSRDRGTYGYTF

V gene: TRBV19
CDR3 protein: CASSAATGYSGSIGNEQFF